This T cell receptor beta chain was captured in a study of OX40 agonist ivuxolimab in advanced cancers. From germline, CDR1 is KGHSH and CDR2 LQKENI. The CDR3 has 15 amino acids. V lost 6 bases and J 4 bases, leaving 18 bases between the germline ends. Sequenced by immunoSEQ multiplex PCR; TCRdb stores in-frame clones only, minus some. The sample contains 90,000 to 120,000 clones, approximately 90% of which appear only once. The chain has TRBV18 and TRBJ1-1; D is perhaps TRBD1 (6 bases). The sequences come from CD4+ or CD8+ T cells sorted from blood, collected in a trial of the OX40 agonist ivuxolimab. The sequence was obtained from an adult with an advanced solid tumor such as melanoma, head and neck, liver or kidney cancer. CDR3 region: CASSSRGAVGTEAFF. The CDR3 nucleotides are TGTGCCAGCTCTTCCCGGGGGGCTGTTGGCACTGAAGCTTTCTTT. Full variable domain (remainder filled in from reference TRBV18 and TRBJ1-1): NAGVMQNPRHLVRRRGQEARLRCSPMKGHSHVYWYRQLPEEGLKFMVYLQKENIIDESGMPKERFSAEFPKEGPSILRIQQVVRGDSAAYFCASSSRGAVGTEAFFGQGTRLTVV.